This T cell receptor (beta chain) came from a study of T cell changes during pregnancy in multiple sclerosis. Assay: immunoSEQ multiplex PCR; the TCRdb copy retains only in-frame clones and omits some. The sample shows 50,000 to 75,000 clones, 91% of them seen only once. The CDR3 consists of 16 residues. The V gene end was trimmed by 6 bases and the J gene end by 3 bases; junction bases not matched to a gene: 8. CDR1 and CDR2 (germline): MNHEY, SMNVEV (reference sequence). The chain links TRBV27 to TRBJ2-1, with 10 bases lining up with TRBD2. The sequences come from peripheral blood, collected after pregnancy. The receptor was isolated from a female donor in good health, enrolled as a control in a pregnancy study. CDR3 nucleotide sequence: TGTGCCAGCAGAGACCTTAGCGGGGGGTTCTACAATGAGCAGTTCTTC. The encoded protein is CASRDLSGGFYNEQFF.